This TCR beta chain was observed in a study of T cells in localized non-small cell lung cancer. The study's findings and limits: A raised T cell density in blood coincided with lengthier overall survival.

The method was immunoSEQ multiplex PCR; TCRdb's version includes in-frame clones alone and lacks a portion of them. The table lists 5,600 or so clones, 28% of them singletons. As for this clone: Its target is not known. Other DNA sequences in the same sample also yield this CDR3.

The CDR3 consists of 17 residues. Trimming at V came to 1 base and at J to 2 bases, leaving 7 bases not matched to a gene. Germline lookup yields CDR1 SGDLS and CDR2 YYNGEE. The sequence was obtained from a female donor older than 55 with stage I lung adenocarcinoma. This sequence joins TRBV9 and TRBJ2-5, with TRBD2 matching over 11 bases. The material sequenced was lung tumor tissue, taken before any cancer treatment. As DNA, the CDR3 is TGTGCCAGCAGCGTATCGCGGCTAGCGGGGGGTCAAGAGACCCAGTACTTC. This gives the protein CASSVSRLAGGQETQYF.